This T cell receptor (beta chain) was documented in a study of T-cell memory formation after mild COVID-19. Study results and limitations: Proof of SARS-CoV-2 specificity was absent for the second-wave clones that crested on day 37. Shrinking CD4+ clones resided mostly in CM and EM, and CD8+ ones in EMRA. A balance of CD4 and CD8 characterized clones contracting day 15 to 85, whereas later expanders leaned CD4+.

V lost 5 bases, J lost 6 bases, and 19 bases lay in between. Germline V gives CDR1 MNHEY, CDR2 SVGAGI. The length of the CDR3 is 16 residues. Notes on this clonotype: Its antigen is as yet unknown.

5'RACE primed at constant segments yielded TCR alpha and TCR beta cDNA libraries bearing sample barcodes and UMIs. From the 5' RACE reads, TCRdb called clonotypes with MiXCR, one entry per CDR3 protein. This table holds 300,000 or so distinct CDR3 sequences, about a sixth found once. The TCR was taken from a man aged 18 to 30 who had mild COVID-19 (a few samples of this study predate the infection). Cell type and time point are not known. Sequenced: PBMCs or a T cell subset sorted from them (not recorded which). The gene calls are TRBV6-5 and TRBJ2-2; tentative D call: TRBD2 (6 bases). The CDR3 region has the DNA TGTGCCAGCAGTGGGGGACCGGGGAGGTCGGCCGGGGAGCTGTTTTTT. Translating gives CASSGGPGRSAGELFF.